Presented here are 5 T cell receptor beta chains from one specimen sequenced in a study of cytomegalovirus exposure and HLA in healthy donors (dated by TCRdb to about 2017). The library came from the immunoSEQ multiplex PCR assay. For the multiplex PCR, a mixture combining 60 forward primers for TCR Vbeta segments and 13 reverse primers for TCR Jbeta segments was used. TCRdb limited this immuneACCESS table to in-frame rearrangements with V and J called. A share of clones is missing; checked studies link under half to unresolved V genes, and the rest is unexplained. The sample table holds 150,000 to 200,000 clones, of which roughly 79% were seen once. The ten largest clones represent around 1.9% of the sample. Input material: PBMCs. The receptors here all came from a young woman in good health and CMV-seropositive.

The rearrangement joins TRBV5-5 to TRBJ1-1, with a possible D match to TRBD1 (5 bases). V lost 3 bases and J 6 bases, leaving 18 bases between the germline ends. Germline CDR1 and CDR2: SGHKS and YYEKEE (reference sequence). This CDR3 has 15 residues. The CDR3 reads CASSWEFGHRSEAFF. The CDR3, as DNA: TGTGCCAGCAGCTGGGAATTCGGACACCGATCTGAAGCTTTCTTT. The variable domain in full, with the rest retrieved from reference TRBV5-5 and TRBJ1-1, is DAGVTQSPTHLIKTRGQQVTLRCSPISGHKSVSWYQQVLGQGPQFIFQYYEKEERGRGNFPDRFSARQFPNYSSELNVNALLLGDSALYLCASSWEFGHRSEAFFGQGTRLTVV.

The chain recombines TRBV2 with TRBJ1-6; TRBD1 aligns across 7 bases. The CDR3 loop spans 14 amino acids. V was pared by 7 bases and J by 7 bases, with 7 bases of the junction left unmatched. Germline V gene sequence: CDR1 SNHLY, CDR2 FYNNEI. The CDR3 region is CASNAGTENSPLHF. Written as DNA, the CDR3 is TGTGCCAGCAACGCGGGGACAGAGAATTCACCCCTCCACTTT.

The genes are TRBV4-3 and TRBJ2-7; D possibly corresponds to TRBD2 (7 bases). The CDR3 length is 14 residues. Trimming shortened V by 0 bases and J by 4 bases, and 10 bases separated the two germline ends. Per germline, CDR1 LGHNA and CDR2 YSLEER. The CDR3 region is CASSQDKGGYEQYF. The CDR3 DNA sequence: TGCGCCAGCAGCCAAGATAAGGGGGGGTACGAGCAGTACTTC.

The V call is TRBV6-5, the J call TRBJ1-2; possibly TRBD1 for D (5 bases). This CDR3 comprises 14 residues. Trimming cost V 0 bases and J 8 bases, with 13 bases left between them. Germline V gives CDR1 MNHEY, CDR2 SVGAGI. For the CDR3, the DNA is TGTGCCAGCAGTTACTCGAGGAATCGGGGGGGCTACACCTTC. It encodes CASSYSRNRGGYTF.

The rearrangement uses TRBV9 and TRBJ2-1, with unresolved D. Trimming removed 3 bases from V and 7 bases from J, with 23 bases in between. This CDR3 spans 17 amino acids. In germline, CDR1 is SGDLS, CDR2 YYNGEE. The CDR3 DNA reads TGTGCCAGCAGCGACCCCAACATAGCCGGAGTAGTGAATGAGCAGTTCTTC. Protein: CASSDPNIAGVVNEQFF.